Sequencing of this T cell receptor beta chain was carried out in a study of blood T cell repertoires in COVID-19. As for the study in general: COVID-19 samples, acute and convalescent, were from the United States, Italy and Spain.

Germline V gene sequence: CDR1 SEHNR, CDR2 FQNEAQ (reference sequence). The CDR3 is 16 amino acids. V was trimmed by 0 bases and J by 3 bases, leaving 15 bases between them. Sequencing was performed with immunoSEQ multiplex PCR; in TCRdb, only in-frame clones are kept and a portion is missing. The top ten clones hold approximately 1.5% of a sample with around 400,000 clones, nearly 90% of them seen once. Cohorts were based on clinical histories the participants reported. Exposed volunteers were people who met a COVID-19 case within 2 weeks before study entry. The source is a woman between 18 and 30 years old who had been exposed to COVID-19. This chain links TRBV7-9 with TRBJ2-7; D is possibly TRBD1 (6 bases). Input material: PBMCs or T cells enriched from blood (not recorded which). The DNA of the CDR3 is TGTGCCAGCAGCTTAGCTCCGCAGGGGCCTCACTACGAGCAGTACTTC. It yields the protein CASSLAPQGPHYEQYF.